This T cell receptor beta chain was obtained from a study of shared clonotypes between healthy human individuals. Study-wide background: Donor ages ranged 18 to 49 years: a couple of women, a few men. There were three CD4 naive, three CD4 memory, two CD8 naive and one CD8 memory plates per donor. Regarding the study as a whole: How much donors shared clonotypes was expected to be affected by sequencing depth.

Of note for this clone: What it binds is unknown.

This table comes from immunoSEQ multiplex PCR, and its TCRdb copy is limited to in-frame clones, with some not included. The profile shows about 680,000 clones, about 90% of them singletons. This CDR3 spans 18 amino acids. CDR1 is SGHTA and CDR2 is FQGNSA in the germline V gene. With V trimmed by 5 bases and J by 4 bases, 13 bases remained unmatched. CD45RO-negative, CCR7-positively selected cells formed the naive CD8 fraction, excluding terminally differentiated effector memory CD45RA+ cells. The study drew all its donors from Caucasian adults living in Nashville, Tennessee. This TCR was recovered from a man under 40 in good health. The specimen sequenced was naive CD8+ T cells sorted from blood. The genes are TRBV7-2 and TRBJ2-7; 14 nucleotides line up with TRBD2. CDR3 protein: CASSPLGLAGGQLYEQYF. DNA of the CDR3: TGTGCCAGCAGCCCACTTGGACTAGCGGGAGGCCAACTTTACGAGCAGTACTTC.